This TCR beta chain was profiled in a study of cytomegalovirus exposure and HLA in healthy donors. Across the whole study: An earlier analysis identified 117 million unique TCR beta sequences in about 179 million T cells. Whole-study findings and limits: It has been reported that TCR beta sequences accurately predicted the HLA-A and HLA-B alleles of most subjects. Later examination showed HLA-associated TCR beta chains had greater clonal expansion than equally common others. It emerged from a later analysis that several of the most significant clusters appeared to be linked to common viral pathogens.

Remarks on this clone: As yet, its antigen is unknown.

60 Vbeta and 13 Jbeta primers were used in PCR. Here immunoSEQ multiplex PCR was the method, and the copy in TCRdb shows in-frame clones only, minus some. The table shows tens of thousands of clones, with around four fifths occurring only once. The germline V gene encodes CDR1 LNHNV and CDR2 YYDKDF (reference sequence). The CDR3 is made up of 14 amino acids. The V end was cut by 3 bases, the J end by 1 base, with 9 bases between. Specimen: PBMCs. The rearrangement links TRBV15 to TRBJ1-1, with D perhaps TRBD1 (5 bases). This receptor was taken from a man aged 30 to 45 in good health and CMV-seronegative. CDR3 loop: CATSRSRANTEAFF. Written as DNA, the CDR3 is TGTGCCACCAGCAGGTCCAGGGCGAACACTGAAGCTTTCTTT. The full variable domain, with the rest looked up from reference TRBV15 and TRBJ1-1, is DAMVIQNPRYQVTQFGKPVTLSCSQTLNHNVMYWYQQKSSQAPKLLFHYYDKDFNNEADTPDNFQSRRPNTSFCFLDIRSPGLGDTAMYLCATSRSRANTEAFFGQGTRLTVV.